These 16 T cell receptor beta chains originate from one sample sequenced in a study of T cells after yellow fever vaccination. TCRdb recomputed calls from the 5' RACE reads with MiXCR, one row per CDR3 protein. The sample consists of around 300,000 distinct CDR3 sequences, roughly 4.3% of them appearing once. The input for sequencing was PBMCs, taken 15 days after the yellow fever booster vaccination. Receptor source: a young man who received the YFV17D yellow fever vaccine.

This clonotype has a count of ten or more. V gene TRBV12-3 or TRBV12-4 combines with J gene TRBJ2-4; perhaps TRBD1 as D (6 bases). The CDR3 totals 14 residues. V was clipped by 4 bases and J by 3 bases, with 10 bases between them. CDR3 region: CASSWTAFKNIQYF. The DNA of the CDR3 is TGTGCCAGCAGTTGGACAGCTTTCAAAAACATTCAGTACTTC.

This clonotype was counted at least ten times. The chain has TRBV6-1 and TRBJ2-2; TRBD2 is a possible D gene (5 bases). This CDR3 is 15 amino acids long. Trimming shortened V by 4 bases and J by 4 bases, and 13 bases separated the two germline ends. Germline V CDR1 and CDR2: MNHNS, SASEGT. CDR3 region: CASSARIAGTGELFF. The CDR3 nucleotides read TGTGCCAGCAGTGCCCGGATCGCGGGCACCGGGGAGCTGTTTTTT.

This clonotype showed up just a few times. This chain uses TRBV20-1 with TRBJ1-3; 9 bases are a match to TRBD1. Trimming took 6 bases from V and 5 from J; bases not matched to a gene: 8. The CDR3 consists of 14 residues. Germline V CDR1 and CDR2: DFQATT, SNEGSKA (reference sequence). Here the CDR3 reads CSAPRQGGRNTIYF. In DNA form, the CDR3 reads TGCAGTGCGCCGCGACAGGGGGGGAGAAACACCATATATTTT.

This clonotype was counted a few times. The CDR3 DNA reads TGTGCCAGCAGCTCCCCCGGGCAGGGGGGACGTCAGCCCCAGCATTTT. It is translated as CASSSPGQGGRQPQHF. The chain joins TRBV7-2 to TRBJ1-5, with 7 bases lining up with TRBD1. The junction had 12 bases not matched to a gene; V was cut back by 4 bases and J by 6 bases. Germline CDR1 is SGHTA and CDR2 is FQGNSA. The CDR3 has 16 residues. Full variable domain (remainder filled in from reference TRBV7-2 and TRBJ1-5): GAGVSQSPSNKVTEKGKDVELRCDPISGHTALYWYRQSLGQGLEFLIYFQGNSAPDKSGLPSDRFSAERTGGSVSTLTIQRTQQEDSAVYLCASSSPGQGGRQPQHFGDGTRLSIL.

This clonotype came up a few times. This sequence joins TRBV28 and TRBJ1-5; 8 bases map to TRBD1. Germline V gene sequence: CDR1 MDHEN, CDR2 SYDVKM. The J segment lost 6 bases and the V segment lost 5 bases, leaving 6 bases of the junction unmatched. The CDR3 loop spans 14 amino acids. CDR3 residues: CASSKGRGRQPQHF. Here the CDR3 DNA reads TGTGCCAGCAGTAAAGGCAGGGGGCGTCAGCCCCAGCATTTT.

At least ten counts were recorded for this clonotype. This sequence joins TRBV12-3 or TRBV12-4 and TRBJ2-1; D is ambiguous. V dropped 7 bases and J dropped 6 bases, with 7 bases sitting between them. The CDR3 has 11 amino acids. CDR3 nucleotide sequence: TGTGCCAGCACCTGGGCCAATGAGCAGTTCTTC. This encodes CASTWANEQFF.

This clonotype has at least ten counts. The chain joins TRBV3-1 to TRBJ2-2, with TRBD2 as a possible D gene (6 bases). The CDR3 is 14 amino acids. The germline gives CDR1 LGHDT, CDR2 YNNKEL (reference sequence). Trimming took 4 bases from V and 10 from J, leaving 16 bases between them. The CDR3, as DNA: TGTGCCAGCAGCCGATTAGGAGGGGCGATGGAGCTGTTTTTT. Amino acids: CASSRLGGAMELFF.

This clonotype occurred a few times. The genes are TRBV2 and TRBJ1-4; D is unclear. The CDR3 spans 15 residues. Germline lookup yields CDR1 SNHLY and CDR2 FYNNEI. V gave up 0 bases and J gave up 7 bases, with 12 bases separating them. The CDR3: CASSEAGSVIEKLFF. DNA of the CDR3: TGTGCCAGCAGTGAAGCTGGGAGTGTGATTGAAAAACTGTTTTTT.

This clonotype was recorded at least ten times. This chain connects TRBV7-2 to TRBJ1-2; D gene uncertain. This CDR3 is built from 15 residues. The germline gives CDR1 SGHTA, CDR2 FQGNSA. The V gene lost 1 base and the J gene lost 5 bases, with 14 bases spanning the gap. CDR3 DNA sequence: TGTGCCAGCAGCTTAGGGACTGGGGTTCAATATGGCTACACCTTC. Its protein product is CASSLGTGVQYGYTF.

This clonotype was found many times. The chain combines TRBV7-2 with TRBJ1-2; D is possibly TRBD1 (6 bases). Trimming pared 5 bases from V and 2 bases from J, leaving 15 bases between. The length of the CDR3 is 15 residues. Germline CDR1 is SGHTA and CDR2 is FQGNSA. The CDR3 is CASSEQGGSNYGYTF. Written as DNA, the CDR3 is TGTGCCAGCAGCGAACAGGGAGGATCAAACTATGGCTACACCTTC.

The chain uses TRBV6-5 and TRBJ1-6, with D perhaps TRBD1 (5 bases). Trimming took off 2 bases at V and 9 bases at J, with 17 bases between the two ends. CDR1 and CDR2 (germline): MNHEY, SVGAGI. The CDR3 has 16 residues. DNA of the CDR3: TGTGCCAGCAGTTACCCCAGCCGTGGGGGGTCTTCACCCCTCCACTTT. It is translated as CASSYPSRGGSSPLHF.

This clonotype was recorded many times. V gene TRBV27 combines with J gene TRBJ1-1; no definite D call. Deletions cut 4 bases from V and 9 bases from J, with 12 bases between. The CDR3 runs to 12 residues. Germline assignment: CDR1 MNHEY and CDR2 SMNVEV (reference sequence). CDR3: CASSSPTRKAFF. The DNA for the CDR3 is TGTGCCAGCAGTTCCCCGACTAGAAAAGCTTTCTTT.

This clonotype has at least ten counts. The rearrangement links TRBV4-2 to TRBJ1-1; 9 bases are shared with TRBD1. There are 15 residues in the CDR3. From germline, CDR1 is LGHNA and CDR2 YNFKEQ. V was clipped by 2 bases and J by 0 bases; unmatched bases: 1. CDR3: CASSQNRGLNTEAFF. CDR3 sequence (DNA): TGTGCCAGCAGCCAAAACAGGGGGCTGAACACTGAAGCTTTCTTT.

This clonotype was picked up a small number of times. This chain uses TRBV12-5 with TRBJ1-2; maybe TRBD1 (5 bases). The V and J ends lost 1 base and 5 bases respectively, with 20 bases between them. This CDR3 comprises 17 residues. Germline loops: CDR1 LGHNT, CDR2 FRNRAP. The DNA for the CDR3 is TGTGCTAGTGGTTTGGGTCAGGGCGGGATTTATGGGTATGGCTACACCTTC. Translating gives CASGLGQGGIYGYGYTF.

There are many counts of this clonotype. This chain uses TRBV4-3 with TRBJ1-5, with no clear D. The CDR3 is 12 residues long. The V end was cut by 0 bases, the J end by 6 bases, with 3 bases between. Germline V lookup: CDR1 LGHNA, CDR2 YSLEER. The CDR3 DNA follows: TGCGCCAGCAGCCAAGAGGGTCAGCCCCAGCATTTT. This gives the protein CASSQEGQPQHF.

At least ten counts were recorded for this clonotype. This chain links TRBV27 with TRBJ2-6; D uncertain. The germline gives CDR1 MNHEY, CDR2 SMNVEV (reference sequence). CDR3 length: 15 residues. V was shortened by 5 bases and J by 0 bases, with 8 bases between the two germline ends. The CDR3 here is CASSPDGSGANVLTF. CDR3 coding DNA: TGTGCCAGCAGTCCGGACGGCTCTGGGGCCAACGTCCTGACTTTC.